The source of this TCR beta chain is a study of PD-1 blockade in classical Hodgkin lymphoma (dated by TCRdb to 2018 to 2020). Looking at the study overall: Nivolumab dosing was 3 mg/kg intravenously every 2 weeks, continuing until either disease progression or unacceptable toxicity. The study used CyTOF and TCR beta sequencing to define a peripheral blood immune signature of response to PD-1 blockade in classical Hodgkin lymphoma. On the study overall, not on this receptor specifically: Patients starting nivolumab less than 1 year after ASCT had lower diversity and were excluded from later analyses to avoid confounding by immune reconstitution. By C4D1, a significant rise was seen in CD4+ TCR diversity but not in CD8+ TCR diversity (p=0.0027 vs p=0.16), and the rise was most apparent among complete responders (p=0.02). Among trial patients, those achieving complete response had baseline diversity similar to that of newly diagnosed patients, while diversity was significantly lower in partial responders and progressors. Only a single clinical trial cohort was studied, and what caused the repertoire differences, possibly disease activity or prior therapy, remained undefined. Newly diagnosed patients were reported to have lower baseline TCR diversity than healthy donors, and relapsed/refractory patients were reported to have lower baseline TCR diversity still.

From its cysteine to its phenylalanine, the CDR3 spans 13 amino acids. Left in the record is the CDR3 DNA by itself, 39 bases read in frame from the first base. CDR1 MNHEY and CDR2 SMNVEV were looked up in the germline V gene (reference sequence). The trim is 5 bases for V and 4 bases for J, with a gap of 8 bases between the germline ends. About this clone: Its antigen remains unidentified. Base quality data are lacking; no much larger clone is found one base away.

The sample's time point label, in plain terms: cycle 2 day 1 (C2D1) of nivolumab. Every trial patient had relapsed following autologous stem cell transplantation, and prior brentuximab vedotin exposure was what differed among cohorts A, B and C. A total of approximately 51 patients with relapsed/refractory classical Hodgkin lymphoma made up the trial cohort, and each patient's best overall response was complete response, partial response or progressive disease. Trial patients were treated with single-agent nivolumab in the multi-cohort phase II CheckMate 205 trial. Best overall response was determined by an independent review committee according to the 2007 International Working Group response criteria. PBMCs from the trial were collected at three points: immediately before nivolumab initiation (C1D1), and during therapy at cycle 2 day 1 and cycle 4 day 1. Peripheral blood was collected in 8 mL Vacutainer Cell Preparation Tubes, from which PBMCs were isolated by centrifugation and then cryopreserved.

Genomic DNA was isolated using the Qiagen DNeasy kit from unsorted PBMCs as well as from negatively selected CD4+ and CD8+ fractions. Amplification of TCR beta CDR3 regions was done by immunoSEQ multiplex PCR with primers that anneal to V and J segments. Amplification bias was minimized using a synthetic immune receptor repertoire, and residual bias was removed computationally after sequencing. As for the authors' bioinformatics: Custom Python scripts were used to quantify repertoire diversity as the Shannon entropy index. The unsorted, CD4+ and CD8+ repertoires were each analyzed separately, with the exception of combined analyses, where CD4+ and CD8+ sequences were merged in silico. A clone was considered expanded if an increase in frequency of at least 2-fold after treatment relative to C1D1 was found, and a pseudocount of 0.5 was applied to clones undetected at baseline. Clones with 0 or 1 copy at C1D1 were defined as singleton clones, while clones with 2 or more copies were defined as non-singleton clones. By matching protein sequences in sorted samples from the same patient, clones expanded in unsorted samples were annotated as CD4+, CD8+ or unknown. Wilcoxon tests were applied to paired samples to test diversity changes from C1D1 to C4D1. This is the immuneACCESS table as TCRdb keeps it, with only in-frame sequences that have V and J called. A part of the clones is gone; compared with another copy, unresolved V genes explain less than half, and the rest is unexplained. The V and J calls and clone size come from that table; D and trimming were worked out from the DNA. This sample is represented by roughly 47,000 clones; around three quarters of them were singletons. Jointly, the top ten make up around 20% of the sample.

This clonotype was obtained from a human donor with classical Hodgkin lymphoma. In this chain, TRBV27 is recombined with TRBJ2-2; a tentative D match to TRBD1 spans 5 bases. The sequences come from peripheral blood mononuclear cells (PBMCs), collected before the second cycle of nivolumab. Here the CDR3 is given as CASSRQITGELFF. The nucleotides read TGTGCCAGCAGTCGACAGATCACCGGGGAGCTGTTTTTT.